Listed below are T cell receptor beta chains from one sample, sequenced in a study of identical twins. TCRdb used MiXCR to reprocess the 5' RACE reads, holding one entry per CDR3 protein. The table lists 240,000 or so distinct CDR3 sequences, over 9.5% of them singletons. Sequencing was carried out using memory T cells sorted from blood. Source of these receptors: a man aged 50-59 years in good health. The CDR3 runs from the conserved cysteine through the conserved F or W. D genes are given only for firm matches. A clone size is listed for some rows: how often the clone was seen (once, few, many), or a class if it is expanded.

TRBJ2-3	many	NA	TRBV20-1	TGCAGTGTAAGGGGCGCGGATACGCAGTATTTT	CSVRGADTQYF
TRBJ2-7	few	NA	TRBV6-1	TGTGCCAGCAGTAAGCGGACAGCCTACGAGCAGTACTTC	CASSKRTAYEQYF
TRBJ2-3	many	NA	TRBV11-2	TGTGCCAGCAGCTTAGATTTCGGTTACCGCGGGGATACGCAGTATTTT	CASSLDFGYRGDTQYF
TRBJ2-1	NA	NA	TRBV20-1	TGCAGTGCTAGAGATGGAGGGGGAGACGAATGGAATGAGCAGTTCTTC	CSARDGGGDEWNEQFF
TRBJ2-2	many	NA	TRBV6-2/TRBV6-3	TGTGCCAGCAGGCAGATCACCGGGGAGCTGTTTTTT	CASRQITGELFF
TRBJ2-7	many	NA	TRBV4-2	TGTGCCAGCAGCCAAGATACGGTCTCCTACGAGCAGTACTTC	CASSQDTVSYEQYF
TRBJ2-6	few	TRBD1	TRBV5-1	TGCGCCAGCAGCAGGGACAGGGGCCCCAGCTCGGGGGCCAACGTCCTGACTTTC	CASSRDRGPSSGANVLTF
TRBJ1-5	NA	NA	TRBV9	TGTGCCAGCAGCGTAGACGCGGGGTTGAGGGAGCCCCAGCATTTT	CASSVDAGLREPQHF
TRBJ1-1	many	NA	TRBV20-1	TGCAGTGCTAGACCCCTCTTGAACACTGAAGCTTTCTTT	CSARPLLNTEAFF
TRBJ1-2	few	TRBD1	TRBV7-9	TGTGCCAGCAGCCCCCGGACAGGGGGAGAACATGGCTACACCTTC	CASSPRTGGEHGYTF
TRBJ2-6	NA	NA	TRBV6-1	TGTGCCAGCACCCCAGCATCTGGGGCCAACGTCCTGACTTTC	CASTPASGANVLTF
TRBJ2-7	NA	TRBD1	TRBV7-2	TGTGCCAGCAGCTTAGGGTCCAGGGGGCCCTACGAGCAGTACTTC	CASSLGSRGPYEQYF
TRBJ1-2	many	NA	TRBV20-1	TGCAGTGCTCCCCAGATTGGGGGGAACTATGGCTACACCTTC	CSAPQIGGNYGYTF